This T cell receptor (beta chain) was observed in a study of CD8 T cells in ankylosing spondylitis. Making the TCR beta libraries involved quantitative 5'-RACE with molecular barcodes. TCRdb processed the 5' RACE reads anew with MiXCR; each CDR3 protein has one entry. Here the sample spans under 300,000 distinct CDR3 sequences, around 9.1% being singletons. Concerning this clonotype itself: The antigen remains undetermined.

Study-wide results and caveats: The disease-linked clones had a CD8+ phenotype and low blood frequencies. There was a TCR beta motif, made of several highly homologous variants, that appeared characteristic of ankylosing spondylitis blood. Earlier literature documents some of the motif variants in reactive arthritis synovial fluid and blood.

The sequenced material came from blood, either unsorted or a sorted T cell fraction (not recorded which). The sequence came from a male donor with ankylosing spondylitis or in good health (not recorded which).

DNA of the CDR3: TGTGCCAGCCGTCGGAGGACAGGGGGTCAAGAGACCCAGTACTTC. Translating it yields CASRRRTGGQETQYF. V gene TRBV3-1 combines with J gene TRBJ2-5, with 10 bases identical to TRBD1. With 8 bases clipped from V and 2 bases from J, the junction kept 8 bases outside the gene matches. Germline CDR1 LGHDT, CDR2 YNNKEL (reference sequence). CDR3 length: 15 amino acids.